This passage covers 19 T cell receptor beta chains from one sample sequenced in a study of blood T cell repertoires in COVID-19. TCRdb's table, derived via immunoSEQ multiplex PCR, lists solely in-frame clones and lacks some. Counted here are more than 85,000 clones, about 85% occurring once; the ten biggest clones make up roughly an eighth. Specimen: peripheral blood. The source of these receptors is a human donor in a cohort sampled during active COVID-19.

This clone was picked up one time. V is TRBV27 and J is TRBJ2-2, with 9 bases that match TRBD1. The CDR3 is 19 amino acids. The germline CDR1 and CDR2 sequences are MNHEY and SMNVEV (reference sequence). J was trimmed by 4 bases and V by 4 bases; bases with no gene match: 16. The CDR3: CASSSDRDRAPVATGELFF. As DNA, the CDR3 is TGTGCCAGCAGTTCAGACCGGGACAGGGCCCCGGTTGCCACCGGGGAGCTGTTTTTT.

The chain links TRBV9 to TRBJ1-3; D is ambiguous. The CDR3 sequence is 16 residues long. Trimming left V 3 bases short and J 0 bases short, with 13 bases between. CDR1 and CDR2 from the germline V gene are SGDLS and YYNGEE. The CDR3 nucleotides read TGTGCCAGCAGCGCCCAGGCCGCCCTCTCTGGAAACACCATATATTTT. It encodes CASSAQAALSGNTIYF.

J is TRBJ2-5 and V is TRBV5-4; TRBD2 aligns across 9 bases. Losses at the gene ends were 2 bases for V and 1 base for J; bases not matched to a gene: 6. There are 16 residues in the CDR3. The germline gives CDR1 SGHNT, CDR2 YYREEE (reference sequence). CDR3 in amino acids: CASSLGSGGPQETQYF. CDR3 DNA: TGTGCCAGCAGCTTAGGTAGCGGGGGACCCCAAGAGACCCAGTACTTC.

Of note for this clone: One end of the junction does not line up with germline, which may come from a read error. The chain uses TRBV5-4 and TRBJ2-5; possibly TRBD1 for D (7 bases). The CDR3 is made up of 17 amino acids. Germline V lookup: CDR1 SGHNT, CDR2 YYREEE (reference sequence). This chain's CDR3 is CASSPGGSTAHHETQYF. Here the CDR3 DNA reads TGTGCCAGCAGCCCAGGGGGGTCGACCGCGCACCACGAGACCCAGTACTTC. The full variable domain, with the rest looked up from reference TRBV5-4 and TRBJ2-5, is ETGVTQSPTHLIKTRGQQVTLRCSSQSGHNTVSWYQQALGQGPQFIFQYYREEENGRGNFPPRFSGLQFPNYSSELNVNALELDDSALYLCASSPGGSTAHHETQYFGPGTRLLVL.

This clone was seen only once. The V and J genes are TRBV6-6 and TRBJ2-6, with no clear D. The V end was cut by 0 bases, the J end by 0 bases, with 6 bases between. The CDR3 has 16 residues. Germline CDR1 MNHNY, CDR2 SVGAGI (reference sequence). CDR3 coding DNA: TGTGCCAGCAGTTACTCCCCCTACTCTGGGGCCAACGTCCTGACTTTC. Its translation is CASSYSPYSGANVLTF.

The genes are TRBV20-1 and TRBJ1-1, with D perhaps matching TRBD1 (5 bases). Germline CDR1 is DFQATT and CDR2 is SNEGSKA (reference sequence). The V gene lost 3 bases and the J gene lost 3 bases, with 8 bases spanning the gap. The CDR3 is 12 residues long. The chain's CDR3 is CSASRGDTEAFF. The CDR3 DNA sequence: TGCAGTGCTAGTAGGGGCGACACTGAAGCTTTCTTT.

This chain joins TRBV5-1 and TRBJ1-1; 9 bases are shared with TRBD1. Germline CDR1 SGHRS, CDR2 YFSETQ. Trimming took 3 bases from V and 0 from J; bases not matched to a gene: 3. The CDR3 has 15 amino acids. CDR3 residues: CASSSGTGMNTEAFF. The CDR3 DNA follows: TGCGCCAGCAGCTCCGGGACAGGGATGAACACTGAAGCTTTCTTT.

The rearrangement uses TRBV2 and TRBJ1-2; D possibly corresponds to TRBD1 (6 bases). Germline V gene lookup returns CDR1 SNHLY and CDR2 FYNNEI. This CDR3 has 13 amino acids. V was trimmed by 9 bases and J by 4 bases, leaving 15 bases between them. As DNA, the CDR3 is TGTGCCAGAAGACAGGACAATTTCTATGGCTACACCTTC. Translating gives CARRQDNFYGYTF. The whole variable domain, remainder taken from reference TRBV2 and TRBJ1-2, is EPEVTQTPSHQVTQMGQEVILRCVPISNHLYFYWYRQILGQKVEFLVSFYNNEISEKSEIFDDQFSVERPDGSNFTLKIRSTKLEDSAMYFCARRQDNFYGYTFGSGTRLTVV.

This clone was seen more than once but under ten times. The genes are TRBV3-1 (or the pseudogene TRBV3-2) and TRBJ2-1, with TRBD1 identical over 11 bases. CDR1 is LGHDT, CDR2 YNNKEL, per germline (reference sequence). This CDR3 has 15 residues. Trimming took 3 bases from V and 14 from J; bases not matched to a gene: 12. CDR3 sequence: CASSQSGQGGILEFF. The CDR3 nucleotides are TGTGCCAGCAGCCAGTCGGGACAGGGGGGAATATTGGAGTTCTTC.

J is TRBJ1-5 and V is TRBV19, with 9 positions matching TRBD1. From germline, CDR1 is LNHDA and CDR2 SQIVND (reference sequence). This CDR3 has 15 amino acids. The V gene end was trimmed by 6 bases and the J gene end by 4 bases; junction bases not matched to a gene: 7. The CDR3 region has the DNA TGTGCCAGTAGCCAACAGGGGGCGCAGAATCAGCCCCAGCATTTT. It translates to CASSQQGAQNQPQHF.

This chain links TRBV5-8 with TRBJ1-2, with no clear D. The V and J ends lost 1 base and 6 bases respectively, with 13 bases between them. CDR1 and CDR2 (germline): SGHTS, YDEGEE. The CDR3 extends over 14 amino acids. The CDR3 DNA reads TGTGCCAGCAGCTTGCGGGGAAGAGGCGATGGCTACACCTTC. Translation: CASSLRGRGDGYTF.

J is TRBJ2-7 and V is TRBV19, with TRBD2 as a possible D gene (7 bases). From germline, CDR1 is LNHDA and CDR2 SQIVND (reference sequence). Trimming stripped 7 bases from V and 6 bases from J, with 16 bases between. The CDR3 extends over 13 amino acids. Written as DNA, the CDR3 is TGTGCCAGTATGGGCGGGGGCCTTGGCGAGCAGTACTTC. Encoded protein: CASMGGGLGEQYF. The complete variable domain, with remaining parts taken from reference TRBV19 and TRBJ2-7, reads DGGITQSPKYLFRKEGQNVTLSCEQNLNHDAMYWYRQDPGQGLRLIYYSQIVNDFQKGDIAEGYSVSREKKESFPLTVTSAQKNPTAFYLCASMGGGLGEQYFGPGTRLTVT.

The gene calls are TRBV7-9 and TRBJ2-5, with TRBD2 matching 10 bases. The CDR3 has 18 residues. Losses at the gene ends were 4 bases for V and 1 base for J; bases not matched to a gene: 12. Germline V gene sequence: CDR1 SEHNR, CDR2 FQNEAQ (reference sequence). The CDR3 sequence is CASSSPRAGGRPQETQYF. In DNA, the CDR3 is TGTGCCAGCAGCTCCCCCCGAGCGGGGGGGAGGCCCCAAGAGACCCAGTACTTC.

Concerning this clone: The sample contains more than one DNA sequence encoding this CDR3. The V and J genes are TRBV12-3 or TRBV12-4 and TRBJ2-2; D may be TRBD1 (5 bases). With 5 bases removed from V and 8 bases from J, the gap between germline ends came to 6 bases. This CDR3 is built from 11 residues. CDR3 DNA: TGTGCCAGCAGTGACAGAGGGGAGCTGTTTTTT. It is translated as CASSDRGELFF.

This clone was seen just once. The CDR3 is CASSDRGRPYNSPLHF. In nucleotides, the CDR3 is TGTGCCAGCAGTGACAGGGGGCGCCCCTATAATTCACCCCTCCACTTT. This rearrangement joins TRBV6-1 to TRBJ1-6; 8 bases agree with TRBD1. Trimming removed 3 bases from V and 2 bases from J; junction bases left unmatched: 3. Germline V gene lookup returns CDR1 MNHNS and CDR2 SASEGT. CDR3 length: 16 residues.

The gene calls are TRBV27 and TRBJ2-2, with 7 bases lining up with TRBD2. The CDR3 sequence is 17 residues long. V trimming: 5 bases; J trimming: 0 bases; junction bases outside the gene matches: 9. The germline gives CDR1 MNHEY, CDR2 SMNVEV (reference sequence). CDR3 DNA: TGTGCCAGCAGTCATCCTCTAGCGGCCACGAACACCGGGGAGCTGTTTTTT. Translated: CASSHPLAATNTGELFF.

V usage is TRBV2 and J usage is TRBJ2-1; D perhaps matches TRBD2 (5 bases). Trimming stripped 5 bases from V and 5 bases from J, with 10 bases between. This CDR3 is built from 13 residues. CDR1 is SNHLY, CDR2 FYNNEI, per germline. The CDR3 DNA sequence: TGTGCCAGCAGTATTGACTATAACAATGAGCAGTTCTTC. It encodes CASSIDYNNEQFF.

The V and J genes are TRBV5-1 and TRBJ2-1; 9 positions agree with TRBD2. This CDR3 region has 20 residues. Trimming removed 4 bases from V and 0 bases from J; junction bases left unmatched: 17. Per germline, CDR1 SGHRS and CDR2 YFSETQ. The CDR3 DNA reads as TGCGCCAGCAGCCCAGGGCAAGCTAGCGGGGATTTTAGCTCCTACAATGAGCAGTTCTTC. This encodes CASSPGQASGDFSSYNEQFF.

The chain couples TRBV9 to TRBJ1-2; no clear D gene. The CDR3 loop spans 12 amino acids. Per the germline V gene, CDR1 is SGDLS and CDR2 is YYNGEE. V lost 7 bases to trimming and J lost 4 bases, with 11 bases between them. CDR3 in amino acids: CASYGLSYGYTF. CDR3 in DNA: TGTGCCAGCTATGGACTGAGCTATGGCTACACCTTC.